This record looks at one TCR beta chain sequence and its context. What it binds is not known. The sample originates from a study of cytotoxic CD8 clonotypes in ibrutinib-treated CLL. Study details: There were 11 relapsed/refractory patients and roughly 15 treatment-naive patients, and fewer than 18 were IGHV unmutated. The response samples were taken once patients had been treated for a median of approximately 13 months, range 6 to 36. Findings and limits, study-wide: Public clonotypes, an uncommon group, contracted or remained stable on treatment.

Data came from immunoSEQ multiplex PCR; TCRdb stores just in-frame clones and leaves some out. This table has roughly 300,000 clones, approximately 76% appearing once. Roughly 2.1 micrograms of genomic DNA came from cryopreserved PBMCs for TCR beta libraries. The sequences come from PBMCs, collected at disease progression, from a patient treated with ibrutinib. The sequence was obtained from a human donor with chronic lymphocytic leukemia.

CDR3 in DNA: TGTGCCAGCAGCTTCGTAGCGGGAGGGTACGAGCAGTACTTC. Translation gives CASSFVAGGYEQYF. This rearrangement joins TRBV11-2 to TRBJ2-7; 11 bases match TRBD2. This CDR3 region has 14 residues. Germline V gives CDR1 SGHAT, CDR2 FQNNGV. Trimming took 3 bases from V and 4 from J; bases not matched to a gene: 2.